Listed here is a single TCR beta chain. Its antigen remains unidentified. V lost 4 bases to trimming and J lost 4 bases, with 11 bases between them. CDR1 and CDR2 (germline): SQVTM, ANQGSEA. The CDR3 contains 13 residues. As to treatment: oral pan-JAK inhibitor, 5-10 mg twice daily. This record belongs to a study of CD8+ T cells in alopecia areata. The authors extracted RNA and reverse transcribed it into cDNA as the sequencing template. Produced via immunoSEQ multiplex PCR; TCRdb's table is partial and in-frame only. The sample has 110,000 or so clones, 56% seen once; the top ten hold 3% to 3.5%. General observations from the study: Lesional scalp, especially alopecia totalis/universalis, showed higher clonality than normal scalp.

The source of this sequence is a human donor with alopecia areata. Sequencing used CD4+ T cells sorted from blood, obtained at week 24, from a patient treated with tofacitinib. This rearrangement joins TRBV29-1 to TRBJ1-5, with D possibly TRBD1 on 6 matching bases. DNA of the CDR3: TGCAGCGTTGGGGGACATTCGAATCAGCCCCAGCATTTT. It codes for CSVGGHSNQPQHF. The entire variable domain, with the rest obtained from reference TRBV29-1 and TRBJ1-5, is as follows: SAVISQKPSRDICQRGTSLTIQCQVDSQVTMMFWYRQQPGQSLTLIATANQGSEATYESGFVIDKFPISRPNLTFSTLTVSNMSPEDSSIYLCSVGGHSNQPQHFGDGTRLSIL.